This T cell receptor beta chain originates from a study of blood T cell repertoires in COVID-19. Study-level information: From the United States, Italy and Spain came samples of acute and convalescent COVID-19. PBMCs, B-cell-depleted T cells, or T cells provided the cDNA or gDNA that made up the material.

In the authors' workflow: Reference gene primer amplification gave estimated nucleated cell counts. Produced via immunoSEQ multiplex PCR; TCRdb's table is partial and in-frame only. V, J and clone size reflect that table, while D and trimming were determined from the DNA. Of 200,000 or so clones listed, 80% to 90% were seen once; the top ten hold roughly 3.7%. The V and J ends lost 2 bases and 2 bases, in that order; junction bases with no gene match: 8. This CDR3 has 16 amino acids. In germline, CDR1 is MDHEN, CDR2 SYDVKM. The receptor was isolated from a woman aged 18-29 years in a cohort exposed to, infected with or recovered from COVID-19 (not recorded which). Sample: PBMCs or T cells enriched from blood (not recorded which). This chain connects TRBV28 to TRBJ2-5; TRBD2 matches at 7 bases. The CDR3 DNA sequence: TGTGCCAGCAGTTTAGGGCAGGGAGGGGCGCAAGAGACCCAGTACTTC. Protein: CASSLGQGGAQETQYF.